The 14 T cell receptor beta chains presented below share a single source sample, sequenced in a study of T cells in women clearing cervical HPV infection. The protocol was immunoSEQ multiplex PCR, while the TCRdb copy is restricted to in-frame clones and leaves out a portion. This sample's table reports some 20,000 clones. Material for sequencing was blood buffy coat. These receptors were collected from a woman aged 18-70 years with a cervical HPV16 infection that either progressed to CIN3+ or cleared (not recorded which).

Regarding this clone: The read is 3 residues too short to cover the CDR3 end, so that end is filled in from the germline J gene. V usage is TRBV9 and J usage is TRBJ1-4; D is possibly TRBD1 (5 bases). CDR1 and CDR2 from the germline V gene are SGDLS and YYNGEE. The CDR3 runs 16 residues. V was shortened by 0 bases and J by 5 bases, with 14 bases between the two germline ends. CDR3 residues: CASSVDPGGINEKLFF. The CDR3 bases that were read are TGTGCCAGCAGCGTAGATCCTGGGGGGATAAATGAAAAA.

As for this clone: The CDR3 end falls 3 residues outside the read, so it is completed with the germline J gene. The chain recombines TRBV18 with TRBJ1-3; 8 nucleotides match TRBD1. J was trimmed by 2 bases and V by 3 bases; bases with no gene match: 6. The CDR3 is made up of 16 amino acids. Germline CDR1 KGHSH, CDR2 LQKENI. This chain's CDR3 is CASSPVTTGAGNTIYF. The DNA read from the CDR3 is TGTGCCAGCTCACCGGTTACGACAGGGGCTGGAAACACC.

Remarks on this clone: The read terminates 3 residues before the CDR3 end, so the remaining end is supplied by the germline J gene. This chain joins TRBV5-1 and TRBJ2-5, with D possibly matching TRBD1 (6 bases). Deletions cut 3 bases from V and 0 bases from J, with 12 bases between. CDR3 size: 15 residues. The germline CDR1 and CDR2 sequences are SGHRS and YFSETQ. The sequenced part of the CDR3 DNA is TGCGCCAGCAGCTCAGGACAGTCTTACCAAGAGACC. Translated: CASSSGQSYQET. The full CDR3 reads CASSSGQSYQETQYF.

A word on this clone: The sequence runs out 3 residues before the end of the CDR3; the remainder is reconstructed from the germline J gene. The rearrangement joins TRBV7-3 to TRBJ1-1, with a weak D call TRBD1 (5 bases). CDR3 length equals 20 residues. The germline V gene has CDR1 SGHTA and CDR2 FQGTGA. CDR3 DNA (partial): TGTGCCAGCAGCTTAACCGGACTAGCGGGGGGACCTCTATTTCCGAAGACA. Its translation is CASSLTGLAGGPLFPKT. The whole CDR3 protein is CASSLTGLAGGPLFPKTAFF.

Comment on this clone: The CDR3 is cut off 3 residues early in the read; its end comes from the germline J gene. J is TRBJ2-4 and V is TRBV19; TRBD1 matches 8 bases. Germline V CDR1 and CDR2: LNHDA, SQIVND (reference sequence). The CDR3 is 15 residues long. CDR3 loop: CASSVTQGDEAGQYF. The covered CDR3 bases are TGTGCCAGTAGTGTAACACAGGGGGATGAGGCTGGT.

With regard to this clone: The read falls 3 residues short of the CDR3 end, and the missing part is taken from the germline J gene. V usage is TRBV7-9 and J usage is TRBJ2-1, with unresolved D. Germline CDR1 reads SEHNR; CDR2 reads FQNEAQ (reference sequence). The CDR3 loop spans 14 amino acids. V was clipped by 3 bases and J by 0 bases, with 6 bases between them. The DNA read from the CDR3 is TGTGCCAGCAGCTTGTCCAGCTCCTACAATGAG. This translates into CASSLSSSYNE. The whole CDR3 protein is CASSLSSSYNEQFF.

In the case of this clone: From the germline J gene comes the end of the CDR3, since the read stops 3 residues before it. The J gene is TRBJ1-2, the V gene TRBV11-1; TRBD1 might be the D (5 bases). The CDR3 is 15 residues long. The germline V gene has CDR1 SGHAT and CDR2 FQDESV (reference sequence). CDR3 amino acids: CASSFPGQGRDEYTF. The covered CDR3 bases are TGTGCCAGCAGCTTCCCGGGCCAGGGTCGCGATGAG.

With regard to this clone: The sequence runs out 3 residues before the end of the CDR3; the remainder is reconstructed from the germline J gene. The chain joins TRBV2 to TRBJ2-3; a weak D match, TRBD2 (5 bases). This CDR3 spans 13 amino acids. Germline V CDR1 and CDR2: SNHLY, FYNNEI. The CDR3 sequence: CASSDAGFETQYF. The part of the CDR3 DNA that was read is TGTGCCAGCAGTGACGCGGGTTTCGAGACG. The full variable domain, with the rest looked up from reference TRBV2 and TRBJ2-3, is EPEVTQTPSHQVTQMGQEVILRCVPISNHLYFYWYRQILGQKVEFLVSFYNNEISEKSEIFDDQFSVERPDGSNFTLKIRSTKLEDSAMYFCASSDAGFETQYFGPGTRLTVL.

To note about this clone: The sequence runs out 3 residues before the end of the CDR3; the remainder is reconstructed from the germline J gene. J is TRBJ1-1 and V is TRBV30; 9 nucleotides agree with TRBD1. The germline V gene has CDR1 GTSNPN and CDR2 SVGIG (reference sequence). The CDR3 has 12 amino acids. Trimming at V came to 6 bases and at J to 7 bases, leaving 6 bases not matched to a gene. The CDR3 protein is CACGQGKIEAFF. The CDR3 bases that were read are TGTGCCTGCGGACAGGGGAAAATTGAA.

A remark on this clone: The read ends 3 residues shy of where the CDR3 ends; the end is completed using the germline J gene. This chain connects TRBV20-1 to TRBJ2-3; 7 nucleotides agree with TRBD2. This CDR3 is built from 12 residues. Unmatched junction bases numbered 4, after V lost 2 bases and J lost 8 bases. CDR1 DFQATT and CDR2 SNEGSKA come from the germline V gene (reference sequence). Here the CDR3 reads CSARKIAGTQYF. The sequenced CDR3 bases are TGCAGTGCTAGAAAAATAGCGGGTACG.

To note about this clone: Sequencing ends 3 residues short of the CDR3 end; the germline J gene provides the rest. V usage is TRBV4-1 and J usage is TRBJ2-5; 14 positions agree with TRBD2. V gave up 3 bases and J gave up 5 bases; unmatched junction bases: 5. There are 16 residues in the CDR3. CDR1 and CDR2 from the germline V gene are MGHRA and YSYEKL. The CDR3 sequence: CASSQTSGGAGETQYF. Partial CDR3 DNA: TGCGCCAGCAGCCAGACTAGCGGGGGGGCGGGGGAGACC.

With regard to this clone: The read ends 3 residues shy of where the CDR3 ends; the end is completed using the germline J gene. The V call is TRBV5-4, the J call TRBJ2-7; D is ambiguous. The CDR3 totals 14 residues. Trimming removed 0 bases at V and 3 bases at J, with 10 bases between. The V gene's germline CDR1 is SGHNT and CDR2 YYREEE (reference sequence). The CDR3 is CASSLVAGSYEQYF. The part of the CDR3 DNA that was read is TGTGCCAGCAGCTTGGTGGCAGGCAGCTACGAG.

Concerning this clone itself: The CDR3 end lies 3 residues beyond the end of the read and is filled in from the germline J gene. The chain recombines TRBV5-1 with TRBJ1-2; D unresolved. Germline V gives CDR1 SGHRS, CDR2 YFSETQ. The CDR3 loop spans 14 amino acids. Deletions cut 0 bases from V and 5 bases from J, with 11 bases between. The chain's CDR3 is CASSLVPDNYGYTF. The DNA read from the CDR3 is TGCGCCAGCAGCTTGGTGCCAGACAATTATGGC. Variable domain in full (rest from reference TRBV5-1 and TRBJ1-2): KAGVTQTPRYLIKTRGQQVTLSCSPISGHRSVSWYQQTPGQGLQFLFEYFSETQRNKGNFPGRFSGRQFSNSRSEMNVSTLELGDSALYLCASSLVPDNYGYTFGSGTRLTVV.

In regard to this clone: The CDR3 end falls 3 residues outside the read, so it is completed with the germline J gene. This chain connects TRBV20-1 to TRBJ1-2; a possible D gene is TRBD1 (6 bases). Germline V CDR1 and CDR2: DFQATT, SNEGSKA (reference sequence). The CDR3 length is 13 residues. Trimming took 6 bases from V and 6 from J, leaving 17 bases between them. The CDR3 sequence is CSAPNLGGDGYTF. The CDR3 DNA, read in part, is TGCAGTGCCCCGAATCTAGGGGGGGATGGC.